This TCR beta chain is from a study of blood T cell repertoires in COVID-19. About the study: The samples span acute and convalescent COVID-19 from the United States, Italy and Spain. In each case, the material was cDNA or gDNA derived from T cells, B-cell-depleted T cells, or PBMCs.

Germline V CDR1 and CDR2: LNHDA, SQIVND (reference sequence). Trimming at V came to 5 bases and at J to 3 bases, leaving 8 bases not matched to a gene. The CDR3 spans 16 residues. As processed by the authors: It was from reference gene primer amplification that nucleated cell counts were estimated. This table comes from immunoSEQ multiplex PCR, and its TCRdb copy is limited to in-frame clones, with some not included. V, J and clone size derive from that table, while D and trimming were established from the DNA sequence. The sample has fewer than 350,000 clones; approximately 85% are singletons. V usage is TRBV19 and J usage is TRBJ2-2; TRBD2 matches 8 bases. The receptor comes from a man younger than 35 with active or convalescent COVID-19. What was sequenced was peripheral blood. CDR3 in DNA: TGTGCCAGTAGTGGGGTAGCGGGGCTATACACCGGGGAGCTGTTTTTT. Translation: CASSGVAGLYTGELFF. The full variable domain, in which reference TRBV19 and TRBJ2-2 provide the parts outside the CDR3, is DGGITQSPKYLFRKEGQNVTLSCEQNLNHDAMYWYRQDPGQGLRLIYYSQIVNDFQKGDIAEGYSVSREKKESFPLTVTSAQKNPTAFYLCASSGVAGLYTGELFFGEGSRLTVL.